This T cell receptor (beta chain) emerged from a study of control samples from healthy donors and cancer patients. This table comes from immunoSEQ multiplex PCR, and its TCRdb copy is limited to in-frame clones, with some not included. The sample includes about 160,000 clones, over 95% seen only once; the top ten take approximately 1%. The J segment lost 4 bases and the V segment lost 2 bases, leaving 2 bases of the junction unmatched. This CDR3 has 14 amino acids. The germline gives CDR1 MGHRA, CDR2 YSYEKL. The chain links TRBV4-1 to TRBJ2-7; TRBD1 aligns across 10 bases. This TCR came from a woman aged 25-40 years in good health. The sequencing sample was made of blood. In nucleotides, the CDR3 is TGCGCCAGCAGCCAACAGGACAGGGGGTACGAGCAGTACTTC. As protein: CASSQQDRGYEQYF.